Following are 32 T cell receptor beta chains from one sample sequenced in a study of T cells after yellow fever vaccination. TCRdb reanalysed the 5' RACE reads using MiXCR and keeps one entry per CDR3 protein. The data hold 400,000 to 650,000 distinct CDR3 sequences, with 21% observed a single time. The material was PBMCs, obtained 20 to 25 days after the first yellow fever vaccination. The receptors shown here come from a man aged 18 to 29 who received the YFV17D yellow fever vaccine.

This clonotype was seen repeatedly, ten times or more. This chain joins TRBV5-1 and TRBJ2-6, with a possible D match to TRBD1 (6 bases). CDR1 SGHRS and CDR2 YFSETQ come from the germline V gene. This CDR3 is 15 amino acids long. V was pared by 4 bases and J by 3 bases, with 11 bases between. The CDR3 DNA sequence: TGCGCCAGCAGCAAACACAGGGATGGGGCCAACGTCCTGACTTTC. It is translated as CASSKHRDGANVLTF.

The chain combines TRBV5-1 with TRBJ2-2; possibly TRBD1 or TRBD2 for D (5 bases each). V dropped 10 bases and J dropped 6 bases, with 22 bases sitting between them. Germline lookup yields CDR1 SGHRS and CDR2 YFSETQ. The CDR3 has 15 residues. CDR3 sequence (DNA): TGCGCCTGCACCGGGACGGAGGCTGGGGCCGGGGAGCTGTTTTTT. Its protein is CACTGTEAGAGELFF. Using reference TRBV5-1 and TRBJ2-2 for the parts outside the CDR3, the full variable domain is KAGVTQTPRYLIKTRGQQVTLSCSPISGHRSVSWYQQTPGQGLQFLFEYFSETQRNKGNFPGRFSGRQFSNSRSEMNVSTLELGDSALYLCACTGTEAGAGELFFGEGSRLTVL.

The chain carries TRBV20-1 and TRBJ1-5; tentatively, D is TRBD1 (5 bases). V was trimmed by 3 bases and J by 6 bases, leaving 18 bases between them. This CDR3 has 15 amino acids. Germline CDR1 and CDR2: DFQATT and SNEGSKA (reference sequence). Written as DNA, the CDR3 is TGCAGTGCTAGGAAACAGGATGGGTTTGTTCAGCCCCAGCATTTT. Residues: CSARKQDGFVQPQHF.

The V call is TRBV28, the J call TRBJ1-6; possible D gene TRBD1, 6 bases. V was shortened by 6 bases and J by 3 bases, with 12 bases between the two germline ends. Germline assignment: CDR1 MDHEN and CDR2 SYDVKM. The CDR3 is 15 residues long. The CDR3 reads CASRIRGHYNSPLHF. CDR3 bases: TGTGCCAGCAGGATCCGGGGACACTATAATTCACCCCTCCACTTT.

The chain has TRBV6-1 and TRBJ1-1, with 7 bases identical to TRBD1. V lost 6 bases, J lost 2 bases, and 6 bases stayed unmatched. Germline lookup yields CDR1 MNHNS and CDR2 SASEGT. The CDR3 loop spans 14 amino acids. The CDR3 nucleotides are TGTGCCAGCAGGCCCGGGACAGAAAACACTGAAGCTTTCTTT. Translation: CASRPGTENTEAFF.

A few counts support this clonotype. The chain recombines TRBV11-2 with TRBJ1-1; no clear D. CDR1 and CDR2 from the germline V gene are SGHAT and FQNNGV. This CDR3 region has 16 residues. The germline V and J ends were trimmed by 0 bases and 1 base, with 12 bases remaining between them. CDR3 region: CASSLDLAQPNTEAFF. The CDR3, as DNA: TGTGCCAGCAGCTTAGATCTCGCCCAGCCGAACACTGAAGCTTTCTTT.

The sample holds a few counts of this clonotype. The V call is TRBV6-4, the J call TRBJ2-6; D perhaps matches TRBD2 (6 bases). The CDR3 is 16 amino acids. V was pared by 2 bases and J by 1 base, with 9 bases between. Germline CDR1 MRHNA, CDR2 SNTAGT. CDR3 protein: CASSDVGGSGANVLTF. CDR3 bases: TGTGCCAGCAGTGACGTGGGGGGATCTGGGGCCAACGTCCTGACTTTC.

This rearrangement joins TRBV7-9 to TRBJ2-1, with 7 bases lining up with TRBD1. The CDR3 contains 17 residues. Per germline, CDR1 SEHNR and CDR2 FQNEAQ (reference sequence). V lost 2 bases and J lost 4; bases outside the gene matches: 11. Here the CDR3 reads CASSLPKQGIGYNEQFF. Here the CDR3 DNA reads TGTGCCAGCAGCTTACCCAAACAGGGGATAGGATACAATGAGCAGTTCTTC. The full variable domain, with the rest looked up from reference TRBV7-9 and TRBJ2-1, is DTGVSQNPRHKITKRGQNVTFRCDPISEHNRLYWYRQTLGQGPEFLTYFQNEAQLEKSRLLSDRFSAERPKGSFSTLEIQRTEQGDSAMYLCASSLPKQGIGYNEQFFGPGTRLTVL.

This chain connects TRBV20-1 to TRBJ2-1; TRBD1 aligns across 10 bases. Trimming removed 7 bases from V and 5 bases from J; junction bases left unmatched: 5. The CDR3 totals 13 residues. In germline, CDR1 is DFQATT, CDR2 SNEGSKA (reference sequence). CDR3: CSGRDRGHNEQFF. CDR3 DNA sequence: TGCAGTGGGAGGGACAGGGGCCACAATGAGCAGTTCTTC.

The chain employs TRBV6-5 and TRBJ2-7; D is ambiguous. This CDR3 has 13 residues. V lost 0 bases to trimming and J lost 6 bases, with 9 bases between them. The germline V gene has CDR1 MNHEY and CDR2 SVGAGI. The CDR3 coding sequence is TGTGCCAGCAGTTACTCCGGTCTTGGCGAGCAGTACGTC. Translation: CASSYSGLGEQYV.

The CDR3 protein is CASSPLGSGGANTGELFF. In DNA, the CDR3 is TGCGCCAGCAGCCCCCTCGGTAGCGGGGGAGCGAACACCGGGGAGCTGTTTTTT. The V and J genes are TRBV4-3 and TRBJ2-2; 9 nucleotides align to TRBD2. The CDR3 runs 18 residues. V trimming: 4 bases; J trimming: 0 bases; junction bases outside the gene matches: 9. From germline, CDR1 is LGHNA and CDR2 YSLEER.

This chain connects TRBV20-1 to TRBJ1-6; 8 bases agree with TRBD1. CDR3 length: 14 amino acids. The germline CDR1 and CDR2 sequences are DFQATT and SNEGSKA (reference sequence). V trimming: 3 bases; J trimming: 8 bases; junction bases outside the gene matches: 6. Here the CDR3 reads CSARPTGADSPLHF. The CDR3 DNA follows: TGCAGTGCTAGGCCGACAGGGGCCGATTCACCCCTCCACTTT.

This clonotype was detected ten times or more. DNA of the CDR3: TGTGCCAGCAGCCCGGGGAACTACGAGCAGTACTTC. Protein sequence: CASSPGNYEQYF. The chain is built from TRBV7-8 and TRBJ2-7, with D perhaps matching TRBD2 (5 bases). Germline CDR1 and CDR2: SGHVS and FQNEAQ. The CDR3 runs to 12 residues. V was pared by 5 bases and J by 3 bases, with 8 bases between. The full variable domain, in which reference TRBV7-8 and TRBJ2-7 provide the parts outside the CDR3, is GAGVSQSPRYKVAKRGQDVALRCDPISGHVSLFWYQQALGQGPEFLTYFQNEAQLDKSGLPSDRFFAERPEGSVSTLKIQRTQQEDSAVYLCASSPGNYEQYFGPGTRLTVT.

This clonotype was seen ten or more times. This sequence joins TRBV7-2 and TRBJ1-2; D is uncertain. Trimming removed 3 bases from V and 2 bases from J, with 7 bases in between. The germline gives CDR1 SGHTA, CDR2 FQGNSA. The CDR3 has 13 residues. In nucleotides, the CDR3 is TGTGCCAGCAGCTTTGGCCCCAACTATGGCTACACCTTC. Encoded protein: CASSFGPNYGYTF.

The V gene is TRBV12-3 or TRBV12-4, the J gene TRBJ2-7, with D perhaps assigned TRBD1 or TRBD2 (7 bases each). Trimming cost V 3 bases and J 6 bases, with 15 bases left between them. CDR3 size: 14 residues. The CDR3 nucleotides are TGTGCCAGCAGTTTCAGACAGGGCGGGAGCGAGCAGTACTTC. It specifies CASSFRQGGSEQYF.

The CDR3 sequence: CASSNGQSGQETQYF. CDR3 sequence (DNA): TGTGCCAGCAGCAACGGACAGTCCGGTCAAGAGACCCAGTACTTC. This chain joins TRBV11-2 and TRBJ2-5; weak D call: TRBD1 (6 bases). Per germline, CDR1 SGHAT and CDR2 FQNNGV. This CDR3 spans 15 amino acids. V was cut by 5 bases and J by 2 bases, with 15 bases left in between. The variable domain in full, completed from reference TRBV11-2 and TRBJ2-5, reads EAGVAQSPRYKIIEKRQSVAFWCNPISGHATLYWYQQILGQGPKLLIQFQNNGVVDDSQLPKDRFSAERLKGVDSTLKIQPAKLEDSAVYLCASSNGQSGQETQYFGPGTRLLVL.

CDR3 sequence: CASSLSGGVYEQFF. The CDR3 coding sequence is TGTGCCAGCAGCCTCTCCGGGGGGGTCTATGAGCAGTTCTTC. The V and J genes are TRBV7-3 and TRBJ2-1; 8 bases agree with TRBD2. The V segment lost 5 bases and the J segment 8 bases; nucleotides outside the gene matches: 8. The CDR3 extends over 14 amino acids. The germline V gene has CDR1 SGHTA and CDR2 FQGTGA.

The J gene is TRBJ1-2, the V gene TRBV20-1; maybe TRBD1 (6 bases). The germline gives CDR1 DFQATT, CDR2 SNEGSKA (reference sequence). V was trimmed by 5 bases and J by 8 bases, leaving 18 bases between them. The CDR3 spans 13 residues. The CDR3 reads CSASTGPRIGYTF. DNA of the CDR3: TGCAGTGCTTCGACAGGCCCGAGAATCGGCTACACCTTC.

The chain links TRBV18 to TRBJ1-1; 12 nucleotides align to TRBD1. J gave up 1 base and V 3 bases, and 9 bases lay outside the gene matches. Germline lookup yields CDR1 KGHSH and CDR2 LQKENI. This CDR3 is built from 18 residues. The CDR3 region has the DNA TGTGCCAGCTCACCCTATGGGACAGGGGGCATCGGGAACACTGAAGCTTTCTTT. Residues: CASSPYGTGGIGNTEAFF.

The rearrangement links TRBV5-1 to TRBJ1-6; D is ambiguous. The CDR3 is made up of 15 amino acids. The V and J ends lost 0 bases and 3 bases respectively, with 7 bases between them. Germline assignment: CDR1 SGHRS and CDR2 YFSETQ. DNA of the CDR3: TGCGCCAGCAGCTTGGGTGCCGGCTATAATTCACCCCTCCACTTT. Translated, it gives CASSLGAGYNSPLHF.

This clonotype has at least ten counts. The chain joins TRBV15 to TRBJ2-5, with 7 bases aligning to TRBD1. J gave up 2 bases and V 0 bases, and 0 bases lay outside the gene matches. Germline V gene lookup returns CDR1 LNHNV and CDR2 YYDKDF (reference sequence). The CDR3 is 14 residues long. CDR3 DNA sequence: TGTGCCACCAGCAGAGACAGGGGGCAAGAGACCCAGTACTTC. Residues: CATSRDRGQETQYF.

V usage is TRBV5-4 and J usage is TRBJ2-2; D could derive from TRBD1 or TRBD2 (5 bases each). V was trimmed by 4 bases and J by 6 bases, leaving 13 bases between them. The CDR3 spans 14 residues. Germline assignment: CDR1 SGHNT and CDR2 YYREEE (reference sequence). The CDR3 loop is CASSPELGAGELFF. CDR3 in DNA: TGTGCCAGCAGCCCGGAGTTGGGGGCCGGGGAGCTGTTTTTT.

This clonotype has just a few counts. The J gene is TRBJ2-5, the V gene TRBV19; perhaps TRBD1 as D (5 bases). Germline V lookup: CDR1 LNHDA, CDR2 SQIVND (reference sequence). This CDR3 region has 13 residues. V was trimmed by 6 bases and J by 4 bases, leaving 12 bases between them. CDR3 in amino acids: CASSDQGRETQYF. The CDR3 region has the DNA TGTGCCAGTAGCGATCAGGGAAGAGAGACCCAGTACTTC.

This chain joins TRBV11-1 and TRBJ1-1; D may be TRBD1 (6 bases). This CDR3 contains 16 residues. The ends were cut back, 5 bases at V and 5 bases at J, with 21 bases in the middle. CDR1 and CDR2 from the germline V gene are SGHAT and FQDESV (reference sequence). CDR3 protein: CASSQTPGADLTEAFF. The CDR3 DNA follows: TGTGCCAGCAGCCAGACACCAGGGGCGGATTTGACTGAAGCTTTCTTT.

The rearrangement joins TRBV6-5 to TRBJ2-5; D gene ambiguous. V was cut by 1 base and J by 3 bases, with 12 bases left in between. The germline V gene has CDR1 MNHEY and CDR2 SVGAGI. The CDR3 has 15 amino acids. In nucleotides, the CDR3 is TGTGCCAGCAGTTACTTGAACCAGGAGAAAGAGACCCAGTACTTC. This sequence encodes CASSYLNQEKETQYF.

This clonotype came up a few times. The gene calls are TRBV20-1 and TRBJ1-2; D uncertain. Trimming took off 3 bases at V and 5 bases at J, with 16 bases between the two ends. CDR3 size: 14 residues. Germline V gene lookup returns CDR1 DFQATT and CDR2 SNEGSKA (reference sequence). The CDR3 spells CSASKDPGGYGYTF. The CDR3 nucleotides read TGCAGTGCTAGCAAAGATCCGGGAGGGTATGGCTACACCTTC.

V and J are TRBV7-2 and TRBJ2-1; TRBD2 might be the D (5 bases). In germline, CDR1 is SGHTA, CDR2 FQGNSA. This CDR3 is 15 amino acids long. V gave up 3 bases and J gave up 12 bases, with 21 bases separating them. As DNA, the CDR3 is TGTGCCAGCAGCTTTTCCGGGGATCCCTTGCTTGGGCAGTTCTTC. Amino acids: CASSFSGDPLLGQFF.

The chain has TRBV15 and TRBJ1-4; 9 bases are a match to TRBD1. From germline, CDR1 is LNHNV and CDR2 YYDKDF (reference sequence). V was clipped by 1 base and J by 6 bases; unmatched bases: 12. The CDR3 runs 18 residues. CDR3 nucleotide sequence: TGTGCCACCAGCAGAGTCCCGGGACAGGGTCGACCCGATGAAAAACTGTTTTTT. Amino acids: CATSRVPGQGRPDEKLFF. Using reference TRBV15 and TRBJ1-4 for the parts outside the CDR3, the full variable domain is DAMVIQNPRYQVTQFGKPVTLSCSQTLNHNVMYWYQQKSSQAPKLLFHYYDKDFNNEADTPDNFQSRRPNTSFCFLDIRSPGLGDTAMYLCATSRVPGQGRPDEKLFFGSGTQLSVL.

This clonotype occurred a few times. The V call is TRBV29-1, the J call TRBJ2-3, with 8 nucleotides matching TRBD2. Germline CDR1 is SQVTM and CDR2 is ANQGSEA. The CDR3 contains 16 residues. Unmatched junction bases numbered 11, after V lost 2 bases and J lost 4 bases. The CDR3 here is CSVETAAGGRSDTQYF. The DNA of the CDR3 is TGCAGCGTTGAAACGGCGGCGGGGGGCAGGTCAGATACGCAGTATTTT.

The V and J genes are TRBV7-9 and TRBJ2-2; no clear D gene. In germline, CDR1 is SEHNR, CDR2 FQNEAQ (reference sequence). Trimming left V 5 bases short and J 9 bases short, with 10 bases between. CDR3 length equals 12 residues. CDR3 sequence (DNA): TGTGCCAGCAGCCAAAGAGGCTGGGAGCTGTTTTTT. Encoded protein: CASSQRGWELFF.

This rearrangement joins TRBV4-3 to TRBJ2-7; 8 bases match TRBD1. CDR1 LGHNA and CDR2 YSLEER come from the germline V gene. V shed 0 bases and J 3 bases; nucleotides not matched to a gene: 4. CDR3 size: 15 residues. The CDR3 bases are TGCGCCAGCAGCCAAGAACAGGGGGGAGACTACGAGCAGTACGTC. The encoded protein is CASSQEQGGDYEQYV.

This chain links TRBV27 with TRBJ2-7; weak D call: TRBD1 (6 bases). This CDR3 is built from 15 residues. V was cut by 2 bases and J by 7 bases, with 18 bases left in between. The germline gives CDR1 MNHEY, CDR2 SMNVEV (reference sequence). The CDR3 reads CASSLVEAGAGEQYF. DNA for the CDR3: TGTGCCAGCAGTTTAGTGGAGGCAGGGGCAGGGGAGCAGTACTTC.